The 19 T cell receptor beta chains listed next were all sequenced from one sample in a study of T cell repertoires in cytomegalovirus infection. One entry per CDR3 protein results from TCRdb running MiXCR on the reads. Of 300,000 to 450,000 distinct CDR3 sequences listed, 15% to 20% were seen once; the top ten hold around 10%. Sequenced material: PBMCs. The receptors were gathered from a human donor in good health (CMV status not recorded). Some clones in this sample may be carry-over from other donors' samples.

This clonotype has only a few counts. The CDR3, as DNA: TGTGCCATCAGTGATTCAGGTGGGAGGGCCTACAATGAGCAGTTCTTC. It translates to CAISDSGGRAYNEQFF. This chain joins TRBV10-3 and TRBJ2-1, with 7 bases lining up with TRBD2. V lost 3 bases, J lost 2 bases, and 7 bases stayed unmatched. The CDR3 has 16 amino acids. CDR1 ENHRY and CDR2 SYGVKD come from the germline V gene.

DNA for the CDR3: TGCGCCAGCAGCTTGGCCTCAGGGACGGGGAGCGATGAGCAGTTCTTC. Encoded protein: CASSLASGTGSDEQFF. The gene calls are TRBV5-1 and TRBJ2-1; either TRBD1 or TRBD2 may supply D (5 bases each). Germline CDR1 and CDR2: SGHRS and YFSETQ. This CDR3 is built from 16 residues. V lost 0 bases to trimming and J lost 8 bases, with 18 bases between them.

The genes are TRBV20-1 and TRBJ1-2; TRBD1 aligns across 9 bases. Germline V gene data show CDR1 as DFQATT and CDR2 as SNEGSKA (reference sequence). J lost 7 bases, V lost 5 bases, and 8 bases had no gene match. The CDR3 runs 13 residues. The CDR3 loop reads CSAQGQGNSGYTF. In DNA form, the CDR3 reads TGCAGTGCTCAGGGACAGGGCAATAGTGGCTACACCTTC.

CDR3 DNA sequence: TGTGCCAGCTCACAACTAGCGATTAGCTCCTACAATGAGCAGTTCTTC. Its translation: CASSQLAISSYNEQFF. The chain uses TRBV18 and TRBJ2-1; TRBD2 agrees at 7 bases. This CDR3 is 16 amino acids long. V lost 4 bases, J lost 0 bases, and 6 bases stayed unmatched. Germline V lookup: CDR1 KGHSH, CDR2 LQKENI. Looking up the rest from reference TRBV18 and TRBJ2-1 gives the full variable domain: NAGVMQNPRHLVRRRGQEARLRCSPMKGHSHVYWYRQLPEEGLKFMVYLQKENIIDESGMPKERFSAEFPKEGPSILRIQQVVRGDSAAYFCASSQLAISSYNEQFFGPGTRLTVL.

The chain carries TRBV5-4 and TRBJ2-1; D is possibly TRBD2 (6 bases). Trimming took 6 bases from V and 3 from J, leaving 13 bases between them. CDR1 is SGHNT and CDR2 is YYREEE in the germline V gene (reference sequence). This CDR3 has 14 amino acids. The CDR3 here is CASNTRGYYNEQFF. Written as DNA, the CDR3 is TGTGCCAGCAACACTCGGGGGTACTACAATGAGCAGTTCTTC.

This clonotype was seen repeatedly, ten times or more. The chain recombines TRBV4-1 with TRBJ1-1; no clear D. The CDR3 contains 15 residues. Germline V lookup: CDR1 MGHRA, CDR2 YSYEKL. V was cut by 1 base and J by 0 bases, with 9 bases left in between. The CDR3 DNA reads TGCGCCAGCAGCCAAGGTGGGGAACTGAACACTGAAGCTTTCTTT. It is translated as CASSQGGELNTEAFF.

The CDR3 DNA is TGTGCCACCAGCAGAGATATGGGGGGCCGGAATGAGCAGTTCTTC. Translated, it gives CATSRDMGGRNEQFF. This rearrangement joins TRBV15 to TRBJ2-1, with D tentatively TRBD1 or TRBD2 (6 bases each). V was trimmed by 0 bases and J by 7 bases, leaving 13 bases between them. Germline V gives CDR1 LNHNV, CDR2 YYDKDF (reference sequence). The CDR3 is 15 amino acids.

The V call is TRBV3-1, the J call TRBJ2-5, with TRBD1 as a possible D gene (5 bases). This CDR3 comprises 17 residues. Germline V gene lookup returns CDR1 LGHDT and CDR2 YNNKEL (reference sequence). The V and J ends lost 1 base and 3 bases respectively, with 18 bases between them. The CDR3 region has the DNA TGTGCCAGCAGCCAAGTGAGGTTCGCAGGGCCAGAAGAGACCCAGTACTTC. This codes for CASSQVRFAGPEETQYF.

This clonotype has ten or more counts. The V gene is TRBV7-9, the J gene TRBJ2-7; D uncertain. From germline, CDR1 is SEHNR and CDR2 FQNEAQ (reference sequence). V dropped 5 bases and J dropped 0 bases, with 14 bases sitting between them. The CDR3 consists of 15 residues. The CDR3 bases are TGTGCCAGCAGCCACGCCACGGCATTCTCCTACGAGCAGTACTTC. It specifies CASSHATAFSYEQYF.

Comments on this clonotype: Germline is not matched at one junction end, which may reflect a read error. The gene calls are TRBV7-2 and TRBJ2-6; possible D gene TRBD1, 6 bases. The CDR3 spans 15 residues. Germline V CDR1 and CDR2: SGHTA, FQGNSA. The CDR3 reads CASSFTGPGADVLTF. The CDR3 DNA reads as TGTGCCAGCAGTTTCACAGGGCCTGGGGCCGACGTCCTGACTTTC.

This clonotype was seen many times. The chain combines TRBV7-9 with TRBJ1-6, with 7 bases lining up with TRBD1. The germline V gene encodes CDR1 SEHNR and CDR2 FQNEAQ (reference sequence). The CDR3 is made up of 16 amino acids. The V gene end was trimmed by 5 bases and the J gene end by 7 bases; junction bases not matched to a gene: 11. CDR3 region: CASSLLGGSRNSPLHF. DNA of the CDR3: TGTGCCAGCAGCCTATTAGGGGGCTCCAGGAATTCACCCCTCCACTTT.

The V call is TRBV28, the J call TRBJ2-5; 8 nucleotides align to TRBD1. CDR3 length: 14 residues. From germline, CDR1 is MDHEN and CDR2 SYDVKM. V shed 4 bases and J 5 bases; nucleotides not matched to a gene: 6. The CDR3 DNA sequence: TGTGCCAGCAGTTCAGGGACAGGCGAGGAGACCCAGTACTTC. Translation gives CASSSGTGEETQYF.

The chain combines TRBV6-2 or TRBV6-3 with TRBJ2-7, with D possibly TRBD1 on 6 matching bases. The germline V gene encodes CDR1 MNHEY and CDR2 SVGEGT. The CDR3 extends over 12 amino acids. The V end was cut by 7 bases, the J end by 3 bases, with 10 bases between. CDR3 sequence reads: CASNQGFYEQYF. CDR3 DNA sequence: TGTGCCAGCAATCAGGGGTTCTACGAGCAGTACTTC.

This clonotype was counted at least ten times. CDR3 residues: CASSFSGTGYTF. The CDR3 nucleotides are TGTGCCAGCAGCTTTTCGGGGACTGGCTACACCTTC. The V gene is TRBV7-9, the J gene TRBJ1-2; D might be TRBD1 (5 bases). The CDR3 contains 12 residues. In germline, CDR1 is SEHNR, CDR2 FQNEAQ (reference sequence). Between the trimmed V and J ends, which lost 3 bases and 7 bases, there was a span of 9 bases.

The chain has TRBV19 and TRBJ1-1, with D tentatively TRBD1 (5 bases). CDR1 is LNHDA and CDR2 is SQIVND in the germline V gene (reference sequence). V was clipped by 7 bases and J by 3 bases, with 18 bases between them. CDR3 length: 15 residues. Here the CDR3 DNA reads TGTGCCAGTACCTTTGAGGGGCAGCTTTACACTGAAGCTTTCTTT. Its protein is CASTFEGQLYTEAFF.

This clonotype was detected only a few times. The chain recombines TRBV5-4 with TRBJ2-3, with D possibly TRBD2 on 5 matching bases. Trimming shortened V by 6 bases and J by 8 bases, and 16 bases separated the two germline ends. CDR3 length: 13 amino acids. CDR1 is SGHNT, CDR2 YYREEE, per germline (reference sequence). CDR3 sequence: CASTDSRTGTQYF. In DNA, the CDR3 is TGTGCCAGCACGGACTCGAGGACGGGTACGCAGTATTTT.

A few counts support this clonotype. V usage is TRBV20-1 and J usage is TRBJ1-2, with D tentatively TRBD1 (6 bases). Germline lookup yields CDR1 DFQATT and CDR2 SNEGSKA (reference sequence). V lost 4 bases and J lost 4, with 13 bases in between. The CDR3 totals 13 residues. In DNA form, the CDR3 reads TGCAGTGCTAAACTGGACAGCATCTATGGCTACACCTTC. Its translation is CSAKLDSIYGYTF.

The chain links TRBV7-6 to TRBJ2-1; D could derive from TRBD1 or TRBD2 (7 bases each). The CDR3 is 16 residues long. The V gene's germline CDR1 is SGHVS and CDR2 FNYEAQ. With 7 bases removed from V and 2 bases from J, the gap between germline ends came to 18 bases. CDR3 sequence reads: CASTPGGGGAYNEQFF. The CDR3 DNA follows: TGTGCCAGCACCCCAGGGGGGGGGGGCGCCTACAATGAGCAGTTCTTC. The full variable domain, in which reference TRBV7-6 and TRBJ2-1 provide the parts outside the CDR3, is GAGVSQSPRYKVTKRGQDVALRCDPISGHVSLYWYRQALGQGPEFLTYFNYEAQQDKSGLPNDRFSAERPEGSISTLTIQRTEQRDSAMYRCASTPGGGGAYNEQFFGPGTRLTVL.

This clonotype was seen only a few times. The chain carries TRBV18 and TRBJ1-6, with D possibly being TRBD1 (5 bases). Trimming took 3 bases from V and 1 from J, leaving 13 bases between them. Germline V lookup: CDR1 KGHSH, CDR2 LQKENI. The CDR3 sequence is 17 residues long. DNA for the CDR3: TGTGCCAGCTCACCGTTTGCAGGGATGTCCTATAATTCACCCCTCCACTTT. Amino acids: CASSPFAGMSYNSPLHF.